Listed here is a single T cell receptor (beta chain). The antigen is undetermined. The record originates from a study of radiotherapy plus CTLA-4 blockade in lung cancer. Study context: Among patients, about 20% showed objective responses, and about 31% had disease control. Overall study results and limits: Interferon-beta and early blood T cell clone dynamics reportedly predicted response best. Radiotherapy plus ipilimumab was followed by expansion in blood of tumor-derived TCR clones.

With V trimmed by 6 bases and J by 8 bases, 8 bases remained unmatched. Germline V lookup: CDR1 MNHEY, CDR2 SVGAGI. The CDR3 sequence is 14 residues long. Measured with immunoSEQ multiplex PCR; TCRdb has only the in-frame clones, and not every one. The data show tens of thousands of clones, approximately 79% seen once. Treatment of patients with chemo-refractory metastatic non-small-cell lung cancer consisted of focal radiation plus CTLA-4 blockade with ipilimumab. This rearrangement joins TRBV6-5 to TRBJ1-4, with 8 bases matching TRBD1. This TCR was recovered from a human donor with non-small cell lung cancer who had stable disease on radiotherapy plus ipilimumab. Sequencing used peripheral blood, obtained from a patient treated with radiotherapy plus ipilimumab. The CDR3, as DNA: TGTGCCAGCAGATTCAGGGGGCCCGGGGAAAAACTGTTTTTT. Protein sequence: CASRFRGPGEKLFF.